The rows below give T cell receptor beta chains drawn from one sample of a study of T-cell memory formation after mild COVID-19. MiXCR, run by TCRdb on the 5' RACE reads, gives a single entry per CDR3 protein. Counted here are around 250,000 distinct CDR3 sequences, around 15% occurring once; the ten biggest clones make up approximately 25%. The sequenced material came from PBMCs or a T cell subset sorted from them (not recorded which). The receptors were sampled from a man younger than 35 who had mild COVID-19 (a few samples of this study predate the infection). Cell type and time point are not known. CDR3s leave out the opening cysteine and the closing phenylalanine or tryptophan. Each record gives: clone size, V gene, J gene, CDR3 protein. The size of a clone is reported for some rows only, either as once, few or many, or as a class for expanded clones.

.	TRBV20-1	TRBJ2-5	SASSSRTQETQY
.	TRBV4-1	TRBJ2-3	ASSTPDFRSTDTQY
.	TRBV29-1	TRBJ2-3	SAVSGGATDTQY
.	TRBV9	TRBJ1-6	ASSVEGEHSPLH
.	TRBV7-9	TRBJ2-5	ASSWGGEETQY
few	TRBV18	TRBJ1-1	ASSPINGYTNTEAF
.	TRBV10-3	TRBJ1-6	AISEGRGGSPLH
few	TRBV5-1	TRBJ2-1	ASSRSLALYNEQF
.	TRBV7-3	TRBJ1-2	ASSSRTGPGYGYT
.	TRBV7-2	TRBJ1-4	ASSLAPGQGDEKLF
many	TRBV7-2	TRBJ2-1	ASSELAGVNNEQF
.	TRBV12-3/TRBV12-4	TRBJ1-5	ASSRPGNQPQH
.	TRBV5-8	TRBJ2-1	ASSLAPGLASNEQF
few	TRBV4-2	TRBJ2-3	ASSQEGTTDTQY
.	TRBV3-1	TRBJ1-2	ASSQDQENYGYT
.	TRBV5-4	TRBJ1-2	ASSFPGQGVGSYGYT
few	TRBV6-2/TRBV6-3	TRBJ1-2	ASSSTGMEGYT
.	TRBV20-1	TRBJ2-2	SATPNTGELF
many	TRBV7-2	TRBJ2-5	ASSPGEVRETQY
.	TRBV20-1	TRBJ1-5	SARSGKPFNQPQH
many	TRBV29-1	TRBJ2-7	SVVVRGHEQY
.	TRBV5-1	TRBJ1-6	ASNPTGTDNSPLH
.	TRBV15	TRBJ2-3	ATSRDQGTDTQY
.	TRBV5-1	TRBJ1-5	ASSSDGGSNQPQH
.	TRBV9	TRBJ2-3	ASSRRGTGDTQY
few	TRBV11-2	TRBJ2-1	ASSSRQVGSYNEQF
.	TRBV20-1	TRBJ2-3	SAPGPLGLAGVSTDTQY
.	TRBV5-1	TRBJ2-3	ASSAQPLAGDTDTQY
.	TRBV12-3/TRBV12-4	TRBJ2-1	ASSLQRFREQF
few	TRBV6-5	TRBJ2-5	ASRRTGQGETQY
few	TRBV6-5	TRBJ2-3	ASSNRVDTQY
.	TRBV5-1	TRBJ1-1	ASSPQLVDTEAF
many	TRBV12-3/TRBV12-4	TRBJ1-2	ASSFGSGYT
many	TRBV30	TRBJ1-1	AWGSETEAF
few	TRBV7-2	TRBJ1-2	ASSSQGEGGYT
once	TRBV5-1	TRBJ1-4	ASSLMGLGEKLF
.	TRBV7-9	TRBJ2-5	ASSPDRNNKAPQETQY
few	TRBV5-1	TRBJ2-6	ASSGAITGANVLT
few	TRBV10-3	TRBJ1-2	AISESGTGKGYGYT
few	TRBV7-9	TRBJ1-2	ASSRRDRGSYGYT
few	TRBV4-1	TRBJ2-5	ASSQQGAWRQETQY
few	TRBV9	TRBJ2-7	ASSVVPSAYEQY
few	TRBV12-3/TRBV12-4	TRBJ1-1	ASSLVPPGEAF
.	TRBV7-9	TRBJ2-1	ASSSWLAGGTYNEQF
few	TRBV6-6	TRBJ1-2	ASSPRSTVWGYT
many	TRBV2	TRBJ1-6	ASRRDRGGSPLH
.	TRBV5-1	TRBJ2-2	ASSPRDLANTGELF
many	TRBV5-1	TRBJ2-2	ASSLDGDNTGELF